This TCR beta chain stems from a study of control samples from healthy donors and cancer patients. V was clipped by 5 bases and J by 7 bases, with 8 bases between them. Per the germline V gene, CDR1 is SEHNR and CDR2 is FQNEAQ (reference sequence). The CDR3 consists of 12 residues. The protocol was immunoSEQ multiplex PCR, while the TCRdb copy is restricted to in-frame clones and leaves out a portion. The table records about 140,000 clones, roughly 88% of them present only once. The receptor was isolated from a man aged 18 to 29 in good health. Sequencing used blood. This rearrangement joins TRBV7-9 to TRBJ2-2; maybe TRBD1 (6 bases). CDR3 nucleotide sequence: TGTGCCAGCAGCACACAGGGCGGGGAGCTGTTTTTT. As protein: CASSTQGGELFF.